A selection of T cell receptor beta chains follows, all from one sample in a study of blood T cell repertoires in COVID-19. Generated by immunoSEQ multiplex PCR, the TCRdb table keeps only in-frame clones and is missing some. The sample holds 300,000 to 450,000 clones, 85% seen once. Material: peripheral blood. The receptors originated from a woman younger than 30 with acute or convalescent COVID-19. Both conserved end residues are part of each CDR3. Each record gives: D gene, V gene, clone size, J gene, CDR3 protein, CDR3 DNA. A D gene is named only where the DNA matches it firmly. Clone size is shown for a subset of rows, as once, few, many or a class of expanded clone.

D gene: -
V gene: TRBV23-1
clone size: -
J gene: TRBJ2-7
CDR3 protein: CARLKVRSSYEQYF
CDR3 DNA: TGCGCCAGACTAAAGGTGCGCAGCTCCTACGAGCAGTACTTC

D gene: -
V gene: TRBV12-5
clone size: -
J gene: TRBJ1-1
CDR3 protein: CASGLGGFGTEAFF
CDR3 DNA: TGTGCTAGTGGTTTGGGAGGGTTCGGCACTGAAGCTTTCTTT

D gene: TRBD1
V gene: TRBV7-3
clone size: -
J gene: TRBJ2-5
CDR3 protein: CASSLGPGTGPHQETQYF
CDR3 DNA: TGTGCCAGCAGCTTAGGTCCCGGGACAGGGCCGCACCAAGAGACCCAGTACTTC

D gene: -
V gene: TRBV28
clone size: -
J gene: TRBJ1-2
CDR3 protein: CAIIGQYGYTF
CDR3 DNA: TGTGCCATCATAGGACAGTATGGCTACACCTTC

D gene: TRBD1
V gene: TRBV7-3
clone size: -
J gene: TRBJ2-5
CDR3 protein: CASSLLGGREQETQYF
CDR3 DNA: TGTGCCAGCAGCCTATTAGGGGGCAGGGAACAAGAGACCCAGTACTTC

D gene: -
V gene: TRBV5-1
clone size: -
J gene: TRBJ2-7
CDR3 protein: CASSLAGLPLLVTEQYF
CDR3 DNA: TGCGCCAGCAGCTTGGCCGGTTTGCCCCTTCTGGTTACCGAGCAGTACTTC

D gene: -
V gene: TRBV18
clone size: -
J gene: TRBJ2-7
CDR3 protein: CASSPPADSYSYEQYF
CDR3 DNA: TGTGCCAGCTCACCACCCGCGGACAGCTACTCCTACGAGCAGTACTTC

D gene: -
V gene: TRBV28
clone size: -
J gene: TRBJ2-7
CDR3 protein: CATLNRDTISYEQYF
CDR3 DNA: TGTGCCACCCTAAACCGGGACACTATCTCCTACGAGCAGTACTTC

D gene: -
V gene: TRBV12-3/TRBV12-4
clone size: -
J gene: TRBJ2-7
CDR3 protein: CASSLVVREQYF
CDR3 DNA: TGTGCCAGCAGCCTAGTCGTGAGGGAGCAGTACTTC

D gene: -
V gene: TRBV5-6
clone size: once
J gene: TRBJ1-1
CDR3 protein: CASSYDRNWRNTEAFF
CDR3 DNA: TGTGCCAGCAGCTACGACAGGAACTGGAGGAACACTGAAGCTTTCTTT

D gene: -
V gene: TRBV11-1
clone size: -
J gene: TRBJ1-2
CDR3 protein: CASSPGAGNYGYTF
CDR3 DNA: TGTGCCAGCAGCCCCGGTGCAGGGAACTATGGCTACACCTTC

D gene: -
V gene: TRBV7-3
clone size: -
J gene: TRBJ1-1
CDR3 protein: CASSSQTGTEAFF
CDR3 DNA: TGTGCCAGCAGCTCCCAGACCGGGACAGAAGCTTTCTTT

D gene: -
V gene: TRBV18
clone size: -
J gene: TRBJ1-4
CDR3 protein: CASSRTSGEKLFF
CDR3 DNA: TGTGCCAGCTCAAGAACCTCGGGAGAAAAACTGTTTTTT

D gene: TRBD1
V gene: TRBV9
clone size: -
J gene: TRBJ2-6
CDR3 protein: CASSVGQGPSGANVLTF
CDR3 DNA: TGTGCCAGCAGCGTAGGACAGGGGCCTTCTGGGGCCAACGTCCTGACTTTC

D gene: -
V gene: TRBV9
clone size: -
J gene: TRBJ2-1
CDR3 protein: CASSPPPGGPYNEQFF
CDR3 DNA: TGTGCCAGCAGCCCACCTCCGGGGGGCCCCTACAATGAGCAGTTCTTC

D gene: -
V gene: TRBV11-2
clone size: few
J gene: TRBJ2-4
CDR3 protein: CASSLDRRSDIQYF
CDR3 DNA: TGTGCCAGCAGCTTAGATCGGCGGAGCGACATTCAGTACTTC

D gene: -
V gene: TRBV2
clone size: once
J gene: TRBJ1-4
CDR3 protein: CASLAQATNEKLFF
CDR3 DNA: TGTGCCAGCTTGGCACAAGCAACTAATGAAAAACTGTTTTTT

D gene: TRBD1
V gene: TRBV5-6
clone size: -
J gene: TRBJ1-4
CDR3 protein: CASSRWDSGGEKLFF
CDR3 DNA: TGTGCCAGCAGCAGATGGGACAGTGGAGGGGAAAAACTGTTTTTT

D gene: -
V gene: TRBV5-1
clone size: once
J gene: TRBJ1-2
CDR3 protein: CASSLGNYGYTF
CDR3 DNA: TGCGCCAGCAGTCTCGGGAACTATGGCTACACCTTC

D gene: TRBD2
V gene: TRBV6-4
clone size: -
J gene: TRBJ2-3
CDR3 protein: CASSDSASGGTDTQYF
CDR3 DNA: TGTGCCAGCAGTGACTCGGCTAGCGGGGGCACAGATACGCAGTATTTT

D gene: TRBD1
V gene: TRBV27
clone size: -
J gene: TRBJ1-1
CDR3 protein: CASSIQTGVDTEAFF
CDR3 DNA: TGTGCCAGCAGTATCCAGACAGGGGTTGACACTGAAGCTTTCTTT

D gene: TRBD1
V gene: TRBV4-2
clone size: -
J gene: TRBJ1-3
CDR3 protein: CASSQDQETGVNTIYF
CDR3 DNA: TGTGCCAGCAGCCAAGATCAGGAGACAGGGGTCAACACCATATATTTT

D gene: -
V gene: TRBV7-9
clone size: -
J gene: TRBJ1-2
CDR3 protein: CASSLPAGRDFGGYTF
CDR3 DNA: TGTGCCAGCAGCTTGCCGGCGGGACGGGATTTCGGAGGCTACACCTTC

D gene: -
V gene: TRBV7-8
clone size: -
J gene: TRBJ2-5
CDR3 protein: CASSLLGGEFGTQYF
CDR3 DNA: TGTGCCAGCAGCTTATTAGGGGGAGAATTCGGGACCCAGTACTTC

D gene: -
V gene: TRBV2
clone size: once
J gene: TRBJ1-1
CDR3 protein: CASSDGRGTEAFF
CDR3 DNA: TGTGCCAGCAGTGATGGAAGGGGCACTGAAGCTTTCTTT

D gene: TRBD1
V gene: TRBV5-6
clone size: -
J gene: TRBJ1-1
CDR3 protein: CASSWGQEPNTEAFF
CDR3 DNA: TGTGCCAGCAGCTGGGGACAGGAGCCAAACACTGAAGCTTTCTTT

D gene: TRBD2
V gene: TRBV7-9
clone size: -
J gene: TRBJ2-1
CDR3 protein: CASSLSGGDNEQFF
CDR3 DNA: TGTGCCAGCAGCTTAAGCGGGGGGGACAATGAGCAGTTCTTC

D gene: TRBD2
V gene: TRBV9
clone size: -
J gene: TRBJ2-1
CDR3 protein: CASSVIGGGYSYNEQFF
CDR3 DNA: TGTGCCAGCAGCGTAATAGGCGGGGGGTACTCCTACAATGAGCAGTTCTTC

D gene: TRBD2
V gene: TRBV12-5
clone size: -
J gene: TRBJ2-5
CDR3 protein: CASGFRLSGRVETQYF
CDR3 DNA: TGTGCTAGTGGTTTCCGGCTTAGCGGGAGAGTGGAGACCCAGTACTTC